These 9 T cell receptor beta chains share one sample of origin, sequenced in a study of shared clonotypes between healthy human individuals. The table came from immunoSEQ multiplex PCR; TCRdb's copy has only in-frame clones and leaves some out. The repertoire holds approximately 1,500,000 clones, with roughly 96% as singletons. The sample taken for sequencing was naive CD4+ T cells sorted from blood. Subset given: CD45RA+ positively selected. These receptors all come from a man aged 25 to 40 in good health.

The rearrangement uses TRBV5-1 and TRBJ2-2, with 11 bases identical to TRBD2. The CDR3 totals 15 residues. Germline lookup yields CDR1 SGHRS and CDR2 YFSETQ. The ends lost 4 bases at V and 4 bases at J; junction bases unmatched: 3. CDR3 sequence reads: CASSQTSGSTGELFF. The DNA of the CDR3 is TGCGCCAGCAGCCAAACTAGCGGGAGCACCGGGGAGCTGTTTTTT.

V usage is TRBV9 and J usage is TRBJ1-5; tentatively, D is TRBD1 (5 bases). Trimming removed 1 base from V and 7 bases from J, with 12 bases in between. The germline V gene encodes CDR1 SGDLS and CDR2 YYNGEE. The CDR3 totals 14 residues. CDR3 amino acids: CASSVSSGPQPQHF. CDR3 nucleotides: TGTGCCAGCAGCGTATCTTCAGGGCCCCAGCCCCAGCATTTT.

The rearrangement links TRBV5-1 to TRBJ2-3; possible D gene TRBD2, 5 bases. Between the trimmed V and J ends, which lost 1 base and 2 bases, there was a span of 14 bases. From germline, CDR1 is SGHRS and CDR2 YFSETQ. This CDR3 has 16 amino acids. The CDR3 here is CASSLTRTTHTDTQYF. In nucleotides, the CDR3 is TGCGCCAGCAGCTTGACTAGGACCACTCACACAGATACGCAGTATTTT. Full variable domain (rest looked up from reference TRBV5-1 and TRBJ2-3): KAGVTQTPRYLIKTRGQQVTLSCSPISGHRSVSWYQQTPGQGLQFLFEYFSETQRNKGNFPGRFSGRQFSNSRSEMNVSTLELGDSALYLCASSLTRTTHTDTQYFGPGTRLTVL.

This CDR3 is CASAPGGRGELFF. CDR3 sequence (DNA): TGTGCCAGCGCCCCCGGGGGGCGTGGGGAGCTGTTTTTT. The chain uses TRBV6-5 and TRBJ2-2; TRBD2 is a possible D gene (7 bases). The CDR3 sequence is 13 residues long. Germline CDR1 reads MNHEY; CDR2 reads SVGAGI. The V gene lost 8 bases and the J gene lost 8 bases, with 15 bases spanning the gap.

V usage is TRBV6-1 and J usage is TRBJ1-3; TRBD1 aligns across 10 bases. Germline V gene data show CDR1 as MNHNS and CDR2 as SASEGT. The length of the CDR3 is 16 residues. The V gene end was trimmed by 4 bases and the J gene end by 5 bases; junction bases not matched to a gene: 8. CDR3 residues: CASSAGTGVGRNTIYF. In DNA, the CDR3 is TGTGCCAGCAGTGCCGGGACAGGGGTTGGCAGAAACACCATATATTTT.

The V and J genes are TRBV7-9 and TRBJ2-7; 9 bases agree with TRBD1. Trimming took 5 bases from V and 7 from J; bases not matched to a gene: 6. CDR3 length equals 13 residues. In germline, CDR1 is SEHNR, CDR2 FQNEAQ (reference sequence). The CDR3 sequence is CASSPGQGWEQYF. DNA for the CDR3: TGTGCCAGCAGCCCGGGACAGGGATGGGAGCAGTACTTC.

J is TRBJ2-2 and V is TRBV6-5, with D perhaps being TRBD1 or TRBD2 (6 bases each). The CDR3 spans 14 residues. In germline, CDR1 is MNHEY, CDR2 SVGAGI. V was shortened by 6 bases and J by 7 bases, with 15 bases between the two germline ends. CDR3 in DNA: TGTGCCAGCAGCCGTCCCCGGGGGCGCGGGGAGCTGTTTTTT. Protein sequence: CASSRPRGRGELFF.

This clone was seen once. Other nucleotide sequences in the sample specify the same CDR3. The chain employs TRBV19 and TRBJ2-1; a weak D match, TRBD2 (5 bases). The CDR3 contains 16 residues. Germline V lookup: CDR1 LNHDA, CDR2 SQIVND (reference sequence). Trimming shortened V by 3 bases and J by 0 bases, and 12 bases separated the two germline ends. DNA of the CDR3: TGTGCCAGTAGTATCCCCCCGGGGAGCTCCTACAATGAGCAGTTCTTC. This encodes CASSIPPGSSYNEQFF.

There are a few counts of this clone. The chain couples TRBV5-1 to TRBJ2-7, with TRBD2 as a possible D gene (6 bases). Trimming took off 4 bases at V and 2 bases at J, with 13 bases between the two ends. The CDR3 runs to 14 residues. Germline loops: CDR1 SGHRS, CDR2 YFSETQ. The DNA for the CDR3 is TGCGCCAGCAGCGAACTAGCTGACGCCTACGAGCAGTACTTC. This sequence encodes CASSELADAYEQYF. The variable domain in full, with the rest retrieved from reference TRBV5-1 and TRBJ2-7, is KAGVTQTPRYLIKTRGQQVTLSCSPISGHRSVSWYQQTPGQGLQFLFEYFSETQRNKGNFPGRFSGRQFSNSRSEMNVSTLELGDSALYLCASSELADAYEQYFGPGTRLTVT.